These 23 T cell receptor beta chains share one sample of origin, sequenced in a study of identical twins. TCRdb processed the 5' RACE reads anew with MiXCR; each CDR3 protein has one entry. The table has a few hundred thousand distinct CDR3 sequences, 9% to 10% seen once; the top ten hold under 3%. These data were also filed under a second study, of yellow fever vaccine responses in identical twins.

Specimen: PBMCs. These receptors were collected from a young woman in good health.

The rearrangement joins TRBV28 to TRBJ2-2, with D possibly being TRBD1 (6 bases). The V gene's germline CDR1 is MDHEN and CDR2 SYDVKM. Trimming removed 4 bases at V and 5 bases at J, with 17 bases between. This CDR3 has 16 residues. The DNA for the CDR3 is TGTGCCAGCAGTTGGGCCCGACTCCAGGGGACCGGGGAGCTGTTTTTT. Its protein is CASSWARLQGTGELFF.

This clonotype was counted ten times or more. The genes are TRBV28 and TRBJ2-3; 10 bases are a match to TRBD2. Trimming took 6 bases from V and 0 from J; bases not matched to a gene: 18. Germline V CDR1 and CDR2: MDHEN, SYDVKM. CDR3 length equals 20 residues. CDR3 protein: CASSLPRTPLAGDSTDTQYF. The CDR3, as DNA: TGTGCCAGCAGCCTGCCCCGAACTCCCCTAGCGGGGGATAGCACAGATACGCAGTATTTT.

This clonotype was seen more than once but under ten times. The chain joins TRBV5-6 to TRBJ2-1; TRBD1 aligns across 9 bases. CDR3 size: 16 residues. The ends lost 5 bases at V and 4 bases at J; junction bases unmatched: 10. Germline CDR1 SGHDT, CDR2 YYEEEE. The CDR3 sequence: CASSPGRTGAYNEQFF. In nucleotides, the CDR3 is TGTGCCAGCAGTCCTGGCCGGACAGGGGCGTACAATGAGCAGTTCTTC.

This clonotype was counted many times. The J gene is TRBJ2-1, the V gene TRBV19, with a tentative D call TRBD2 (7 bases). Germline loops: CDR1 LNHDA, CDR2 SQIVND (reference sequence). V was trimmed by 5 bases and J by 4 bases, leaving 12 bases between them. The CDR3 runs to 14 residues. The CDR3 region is CASSGGGSYNEQFF. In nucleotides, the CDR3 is TGTGCCAGTAGTGGGGGCGGGAGTTACAATGAGCAGTTCTTC.

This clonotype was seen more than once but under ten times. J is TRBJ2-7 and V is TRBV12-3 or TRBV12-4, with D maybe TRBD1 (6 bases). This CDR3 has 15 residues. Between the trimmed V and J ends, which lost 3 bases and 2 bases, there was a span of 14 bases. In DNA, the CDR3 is TGTGCCAGCAGTTTCACAGGGTCACCTGCCTACGAGCAGTACTTC. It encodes CASSFTGSPAYEQYF.

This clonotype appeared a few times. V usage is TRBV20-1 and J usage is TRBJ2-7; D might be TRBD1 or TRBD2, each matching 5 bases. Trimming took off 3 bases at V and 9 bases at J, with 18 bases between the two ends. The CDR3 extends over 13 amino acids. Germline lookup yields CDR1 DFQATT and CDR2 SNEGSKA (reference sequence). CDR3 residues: CSARDILALVQYF. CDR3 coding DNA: TGCAGTGCTAGGGACATCCTAGCCTTGGTGCAGTACTTC.

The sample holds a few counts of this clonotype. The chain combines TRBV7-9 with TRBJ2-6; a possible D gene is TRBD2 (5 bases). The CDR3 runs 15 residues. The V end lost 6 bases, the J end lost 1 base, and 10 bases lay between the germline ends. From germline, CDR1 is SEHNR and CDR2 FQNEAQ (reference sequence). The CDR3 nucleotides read TGTGCCAGCAGGACTCTAGCTTCTGGGGCCAACGTCCTGACTTTC. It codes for CASRTLASGANVLTF.

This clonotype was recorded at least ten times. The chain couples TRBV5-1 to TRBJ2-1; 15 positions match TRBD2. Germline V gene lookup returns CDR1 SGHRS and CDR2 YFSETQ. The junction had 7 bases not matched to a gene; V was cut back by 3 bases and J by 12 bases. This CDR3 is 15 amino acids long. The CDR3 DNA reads TGCGCCAGCAGCTCCGGGGGACTAGCGGGAGGTGGGCAGTTCTTC. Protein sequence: CASSSGGLAGGGQFF.

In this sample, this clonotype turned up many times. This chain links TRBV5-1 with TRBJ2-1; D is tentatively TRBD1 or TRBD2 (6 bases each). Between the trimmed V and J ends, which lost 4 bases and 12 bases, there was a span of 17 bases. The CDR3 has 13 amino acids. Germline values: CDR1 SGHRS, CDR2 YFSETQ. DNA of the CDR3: TGCGCCAGCAGCCCACTCGGGGGCGAGTGGCAGTTCTTC. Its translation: CASSPLGGEWQFF.

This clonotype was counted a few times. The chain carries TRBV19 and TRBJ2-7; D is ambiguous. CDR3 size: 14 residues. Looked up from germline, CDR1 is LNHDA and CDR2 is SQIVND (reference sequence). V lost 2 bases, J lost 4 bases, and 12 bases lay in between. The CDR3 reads CASSINKGPYEQYF. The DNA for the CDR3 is TGTGCCAGTAGTATAAATAAGGGTCCTTACGAGCAGTACTTC.

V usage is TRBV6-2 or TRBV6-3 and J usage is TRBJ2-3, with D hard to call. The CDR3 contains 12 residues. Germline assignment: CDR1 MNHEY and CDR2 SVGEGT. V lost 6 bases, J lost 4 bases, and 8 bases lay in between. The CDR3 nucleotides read TGTGCCAGCAGCGTACCGTCAGATACGCAGTATTTT. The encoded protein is CASSVPSDTQYF.

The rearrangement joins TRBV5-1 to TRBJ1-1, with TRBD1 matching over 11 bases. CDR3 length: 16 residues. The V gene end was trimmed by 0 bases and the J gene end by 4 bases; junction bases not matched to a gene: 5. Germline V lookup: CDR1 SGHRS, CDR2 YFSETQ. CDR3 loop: CASSLGDRGSSTEAFF. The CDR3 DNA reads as TGCGCCAGCAGCTTGGGGGACAGGGGGAGTAGCACTGAAGCTTTCTTT.

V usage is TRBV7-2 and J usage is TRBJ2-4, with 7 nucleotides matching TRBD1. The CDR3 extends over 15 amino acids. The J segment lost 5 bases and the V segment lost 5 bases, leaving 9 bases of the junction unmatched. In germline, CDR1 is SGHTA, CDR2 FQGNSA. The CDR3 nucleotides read TGTGCCAGCAGCCGGGGACAGCCGGGTCAAAACATTCAGTACTTC. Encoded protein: CASSRGQPGQNIQYF.

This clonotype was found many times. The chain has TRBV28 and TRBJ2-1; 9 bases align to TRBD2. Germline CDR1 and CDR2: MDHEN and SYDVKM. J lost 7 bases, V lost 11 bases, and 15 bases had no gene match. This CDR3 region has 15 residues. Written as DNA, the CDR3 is TGTGCCGCCACACCTGGCGGACTAGCGTTTAATGAGCAGTTCTTC. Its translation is CAATPGGLAFNEQFF.

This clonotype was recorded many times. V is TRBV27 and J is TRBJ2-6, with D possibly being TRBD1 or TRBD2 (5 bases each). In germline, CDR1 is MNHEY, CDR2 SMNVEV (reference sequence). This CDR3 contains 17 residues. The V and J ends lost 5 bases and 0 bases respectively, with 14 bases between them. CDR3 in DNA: TGTGCCAGCAGTAACTGGGACGGTAACTCTGGGGCCAACGTCCTGACTTTC. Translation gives CASSNWDGNSGANVLTF.

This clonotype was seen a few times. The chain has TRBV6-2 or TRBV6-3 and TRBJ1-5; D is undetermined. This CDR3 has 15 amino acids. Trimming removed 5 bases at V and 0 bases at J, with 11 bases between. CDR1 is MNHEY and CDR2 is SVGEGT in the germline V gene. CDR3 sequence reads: CASSATSYSNQPQHF. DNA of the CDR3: TGTGCCAGCAGTGCAACATCTTATAGCAATCAGCCCCAGCATTTT.

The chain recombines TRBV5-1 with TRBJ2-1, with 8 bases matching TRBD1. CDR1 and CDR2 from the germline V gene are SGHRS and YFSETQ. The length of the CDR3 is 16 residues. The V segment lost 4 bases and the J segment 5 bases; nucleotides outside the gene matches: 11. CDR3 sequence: CASSTLQRTGHNEQFF. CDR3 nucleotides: TGCGCCAGCAGCACCCTGCAGAGGACAGGGCACAATGAGCAGTTCTTC.

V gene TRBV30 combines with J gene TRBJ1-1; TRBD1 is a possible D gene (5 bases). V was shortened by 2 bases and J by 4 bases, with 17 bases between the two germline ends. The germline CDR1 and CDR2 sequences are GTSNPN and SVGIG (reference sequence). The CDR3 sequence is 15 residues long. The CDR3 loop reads CAWSPRGDVGTEAFF. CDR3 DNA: TGTGCCTGGAGTCCTCGGGGGGACGTGGGCACTGAAGCTTTCTTT.

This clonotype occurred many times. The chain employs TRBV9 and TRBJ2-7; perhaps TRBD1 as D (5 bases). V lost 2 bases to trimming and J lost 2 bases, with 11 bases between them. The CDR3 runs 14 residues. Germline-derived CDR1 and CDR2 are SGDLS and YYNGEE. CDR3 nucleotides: TGTGCCAGCAGCGTTCTGGACACTACCTACGAGCAGTACTTC. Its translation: CASSVLDTTYEQYF.

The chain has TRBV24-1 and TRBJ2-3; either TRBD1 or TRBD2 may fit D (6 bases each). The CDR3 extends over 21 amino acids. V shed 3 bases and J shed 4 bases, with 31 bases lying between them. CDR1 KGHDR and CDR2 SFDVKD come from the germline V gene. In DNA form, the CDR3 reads TGTGCCACCAGTGATCTGGGAGACAGGCTGACTCCGGGACTGACACCAGATACGCAGTATTTT. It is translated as CATSDLGDRLTPGLTPDTQYF.

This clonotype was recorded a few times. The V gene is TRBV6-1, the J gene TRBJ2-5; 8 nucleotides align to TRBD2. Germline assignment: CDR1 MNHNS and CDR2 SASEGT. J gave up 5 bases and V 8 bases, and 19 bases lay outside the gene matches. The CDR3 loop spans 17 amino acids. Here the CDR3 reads CASLPIPVSGELETQYF. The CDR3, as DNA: TGTGCCAGCCTACCAATCCCAGTTAGCGGGGAGTTGGAGACCCAGTACTTC.

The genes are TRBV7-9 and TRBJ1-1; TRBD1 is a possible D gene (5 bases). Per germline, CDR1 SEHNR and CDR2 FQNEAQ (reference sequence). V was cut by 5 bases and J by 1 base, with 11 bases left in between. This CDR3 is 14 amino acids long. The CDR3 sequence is CASSPREANTEAFF. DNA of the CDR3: TGTGCCAGCAGCCCCAGGGAAGCGAACACTGAAGCTTTCTTT.

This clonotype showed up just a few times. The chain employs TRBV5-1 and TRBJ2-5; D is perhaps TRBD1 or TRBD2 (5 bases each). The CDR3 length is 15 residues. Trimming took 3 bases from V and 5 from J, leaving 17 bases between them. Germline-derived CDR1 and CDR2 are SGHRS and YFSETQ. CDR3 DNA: TGCGCCAGCAGCTCCCGGGACCCAATTAGGGAGACCCAGTACTTC. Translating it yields CASSSRDPIRETQYF.